This passage covers 15 T cell receptor beta chains from one sample sequenced in a study of T cells in Graves' hyperthyroidism and ophthalmopathy. RNA transcripts provided the source from which TCR beta CDR3 regions were amplified. The TCR CDR3 was amplified in a first-round RT-PCR using the HTBI primer set. TCRdb re-called the multiplex PCR reads through MiXCR, storing one row per CDR3 protein. The sample includes hundreds of thousands of distinct CDR3 sequences, more than 45% of them seen just once. The sequenced material came from peripheral blood or thyroid tissue (not recorded which). All receptors derive from a woman aged 18-29 years with Graves' hyperthyroidism.

The chain recombines TRBV11-1 with TRBJ1-6; TRBD1 matches 7 bases. J gave up 10 bases and V 5 bases, and 8 bases lay outside the gene matches. The CDR3 runs 14 residues. Per germline, CDR1 SGHAT and CDR2 FQDESV (reference sequence). The CDR3: CASSNDAGGSPLHF. The CDR3 bases are TGTGCCAGCAGCAATGATGCAGGGGGATCACCCCTCCACTTT.

The table lists this clonotype with many counts. The V and J genes are TRBV29-1 and TRBJ2-7, with D possibly being TRBD1 (5 bases). The CDR3 covers 13 residues. CDR1 and CDR2 from the germline V gene are SQVTM and ANQGSEA. The germline V and J ends were trimmed by 6 bases and 3 bases, with 15 bases remaining between them. CDR3 region: CSVNTGKYYEQYF. In DNA form, the CDR3 reads TGCAGCGTCAATACAGGAAAGTACTACGAGCAGTACTTC.

The CDR3 is CASSPMEGREKLFF. The CDR3 bases are TGTGCCAGCAGCCCCATGGAGGGGAGAGAAAAACTGTTTTTT. V and J are TRBV7-3 and TRBJ1-4; D might be TRBD1 (5 bases). Trimming pared 5 bases from V and 8 bases from J, leaving 15 bases between. The CDR3 is 14 amino acids. Germline V gene data show CDR1 as SGHTA and CDR2 as FQGTGA. Together with reference TRBV7-3 and TRBJ1-4, the CDR3 gives the full variable domain: GAGVSQTPSNKVTEKGKYVELRCDPISGHTALYWYRQSLGQGPEFLIYFQGTGAADDSGLPNDRFFAVRPEGSVSTLKIQRTERGDSAVYLCASSPMEGREKLFFGSGTQLSVL.

V usage is TRBV24-1 and J usage is TRBJ2-5; 9 nucleotides align to TRBD2. J gave up 3 bases and V 3 bases, and 4 bases lay outside the gene matches. The CDR3 runs to 15 residues. Germline-derived CDR1 and CDR2 are KGHDR and SFDVKD. The CDR3 DNA follows: TGTGCCACCAGTGATGCGCCTAGCGGGGAAGAGACCCAGTACTTC. This codes for CATSDAPSGEETQYF.

The CDR3 protein is CASSGDDATGTGNTIYF. The CDR3 DNA reads as TGTGCCAGCAGCGGAGACGACGCGACAGGCACTGGAAACACCATATATTTT. This chain links TRBV9 with TRBJ1-3, with D possibly TRBD1 on 6 matching bases. The V and J ends lost 3 bases and 2 bases respectively, with 18 bases between them. Germline CDR1 and CDR2: SGDLS and YYNGEE. The CDR3 spans 17 residues. The variable domain in full, completed from reference TRBV9 and TRBJ1-3, reads DSGVTQTPKHLITATGQRVTLRCSPRSGDLSVYWYQQSLDQGLQFLIQYYNGEERAKGNILERFSAQQFPDLHSELNLSSLELGDSALYFCASSGDDATGTGNTIYFGEGSWLTVV.

The CDR3 reads CASSAQGANTGELFF. CDR3 bases: TGCGCCAGCAGTGCCCAGGGGGCGAACACCGGGGAGCTGTTTTTT. The chain combines TRBV10-1 with TRBJ2-2; TRBD1 matches 7 bases. The germline V gene encodes CDR1 WNHNN and CDR2 SYGVQD (reference sequence). V lost 4 bases, J lost 0 bases, and 2 bases stayed unmatched. This CDR3 is 15 amino acids long.

The V call is TRBV5-4, the J call TRBJ1-1; D gene unclear. V lost 4 bases and J lost 5, with 15 bases in between. In germline, CDR1 is SGHNT, CDR2 YYREEE (reference sequence). This CDR3 region has 14 residues. CDR3 coding DNA: TGTGCCAGCAGCGTTGATGGCTCTAGGACTGAAGCTTTCTTT. Its translation: CASSVDGSRTEAFF. Based on the CDR3 plus reference TRBV5-4 and TRBJ1-1, the full variable domain is ETGVTQSPTHLIKTRGQQVTLRCSSQSGHNTVSWYQQALGQGPQFIFQYYREEENGRGNFPPRFSGLQFPNYSSELNVNALELDDSALYLCASSVDGSRTEAFFGQGTRLTVV.

The rearrangement joins TRBV2 to TRBJ2-2; 8 nucleotides align to TRBD2. Germline values: CDR1 SNHLY, CDR2 FYNNEI. The trim removed 2 bases at V and 1 base at J, leaving 3 bases unmatched. The CDR3 spans 16 residues. In DNA form, the CDR3 reads TGTGCCAGCAGTGAAACGGCGGGAGGGAACACCGGGGAGCTGTTTTTT. It specifies CASSETAGGNTGELFF.

This clonotype showed up just a few times. The chain is built from TRBV19 and TRBJ2-7, with a weak D call TRBD1 (5 bases). Germline values: CDR1 LNHDA, CDR2 SQIVND (reference sequence). The CDR3 covers 14 residues. With 9 bases removed from V and 3 bases from J, the gap between germline ends came to 18 bases. CDR3 amino acids: CASSYTTQGYEQYF. In DNA, the CDR3 is TGTGCCAGCAGTTACACAACGCAGGGCTACGAGCAGTACTTC.

The table lists this clonotype with many counts. The V and J genes are TRBV7-9 and TRBJ1-2; D is ambiguous. Germline CDR1 is SEHNR and CDR2 is FQNEAQ (reference sequence). CDR3 length: 13 residues. With 8 bases removed from V and 4 bases from J, the gap between germline ends came to 14 bases. The CDR3 DNA reads TGTGCCAGCTCACCTCCCGACTTCTATGGCTACACCTTC. Amino acid sequence: CASSPPDFYGYTF.

About this clonotype itself: The junction departs from the called germline gene at one end, perhaps through a read error. The CDR3: CASSQDLNSNYGYTF. The CDR3, as DNA: TGCGCCAGCAGCCAAGATCTAAACAGCAACTATGGCTACACCTTC. The chain uses TRBV7-2 and TRBJ1-2; D is unresolved. CDR3 length: 15 amino acids. Germline CDR1 is SGHTA and CDR2 is FQGNSA.

This clonotype was picked up many times. The chain uses TRBV14 and TRBJ1-2, with no clear D. The V end lost 0 bases, the J end lost 2 bases, and 16 bases lay between the germline ends. Germline CDR1 SGHDN, CDR2 FVKESK. The CDR3 is 17 amino acids. CDR3: CASSQDFGSPFNYGYTF. CDR3 DNA sequence: TGTGCCAGCAGCCAAGATTTCGGATCACCCTTCAACTATGGCTACACCTTC.

This clonotype was seen repeatedly, ten times or more. The chain links TRBV7-9 to TRBJ2-5; D unclear. The V and J ends lost 7 bases and 5 bases respectively, with 14 bases between them. Germline CDR1 and CDR2: SEHNR and FQNEAQ (reference sequence). The CDR3 runs 13 residues. CDR3: CASTLSIWETQYF. For the CDR3, the DNA is TGTGCCAGCACCCTCTCTATATGGGAGACCCAGTACTTC.

The sample holds a few counts of this clonotype. The V call is TRBV7-9, the J call TRBJ1-4; D unclear. This CDR3 has 12 residues. V was clipped by 1 base and J by 12 bases, with 9 bases between them. CDR1 and CDR2 from the germline V gene are SEHNR and FQNEAQ (reference sequence). The CDR3 bases are TGTGCCAGCAGCTTAGAGCCTGACGAACTGTTTTTT. Translation: CASSLEPDELFF.

The rearrangement uses TRBV19 and TRBJ2-2; no clear D gene. Germline V lookup: CDR1 LNHDA, CDR2 SQIVND (reference sequence). The CDR3 sequence is 14 residues long. Trimming removed 3 bases from V and 4 bases from J, with 9 bases in between. The CDR3 nucleotides are TGTGCCAGTAGTATCCGGCGACCCACCGGGGAGCTGTTTTTT. This translates into CASSIRRPTGELFF.